This record concerns one T cell receptor (beta chain) sequence. The data are from a study of T cell responses to AZD1222 COVID-19 vaccine. The repertoire was sequenced with immunoSEQ multiplex PCR; TCRdb's copy has only in-frame clones and lacks some. This sample has 150,000 to 200,000 clones, with over 80% found just once. From germline, CDR1 is MNHEY and CDR2 SVGEGT. CDR3 length equals 13 residues. V lost 0 bases and J lost 6, with 8 bases in between. The sequencing used peripheral blood, collected on day 0 of AZD1222 vaccination. The sequence came from an adult in good health. The V and J genes are TRBV6-2 or TRBV6-3 and TRBJ1-2; no definite D call. In DNA, the CDR3 is TGTGCCAGCAGTTACTCGAGAGGAGATGGCTACACCTTC. It yields the protein CASSYSRGDGYTF.